The clone carrying this TCR beta chain occurred a few times. Its antigen is unidentified. These data belong to a study of post-analysis software for immune sequencing data. Findings and caveats of the study: Comparison of patients with controls showed roughly five TRBV segments more frequent in patients, TRBV5-6, TRBV5-1 and TRBV20-1 among them. The study found significantly lower normalized Chao1 diversity in multiple sclerosis patients than in controls.

J gave up 3 bases and V 2 bases, and 9 bases lay outside the gene matches. This CDR3 is built from 16 residues. The germline V gene has CDR1 MGHDK and CDR2 SYGVNS. Unique molecular identifiers featured in each of the TCR beta cDNA libraries. TCRdb re-derived calls from the PCR reads in MiXCR, one entry per CDR3 protein. The repertoire holds hundreds of thousands of distinct CDR3 sequences, with approximately 30% as singletons. The source material was blood. This receptor was identified in a girl between 10 and 17 years old with multiple sclerosis. The chain links TRBV25-1 to TRBJ2-7, with TRBD2 matching over 8 bases. CDR3 bases: TGTGCCAGCAGTGAAGAGAGGCGGGAGGCAAACTACGAGCAGTACTTC. Translating gives CASSEERREANYEQYF.